What follows is one T cell receptor beta chain and its context. What it binds is not known. Sequencing used immunoSEQ multiplex PCR; TCRdb keeps in-frame clones, though not all of them. This repertoire shows about 680,000 clones, roughly 90% found once; its top ten account for around 1.5%. The data are from a study of Ad26.COV2.S vaccination and SARS-CoV-2 variants. Study details: The donor was enrolled in the Ad26.COV2.S arm of the COV1001 trial. Findings and caveats of the study: The study found similar non-spike TCR breadth in vaccine and placebo recipients.

Treatment: roughly 20 received Ad26.COV2.S at low or high dose, single or two shots; about 5 received placebo; per-sample allocation not given. At day 63 after the first vaccine or placebo injection, samples were drawn. The CDR3 has 13 residues. Germline loops: CDR1 LNHDA, CDR2 SQIVND (reference sequence). The V gene lost 1 base and the J gene lost 7 bases, with 11 bases spanning the gap. Here the sequenced sample was peripheral blood, taken in a trial of Ad26.COV2.S vaccine versus placebo. This chain joins TRBV19 and TRBJ2-7; a weak D match, TRBD1 (6 bases). The sequence was collected from a person aged 18-60 years who received the Ad26.COV2.S COVID-19 vaccine or a placebo. CDR3 region: CASSIALGTEQYF. Written as DNA, the CDR3 is TGTGCCAGTAGTATAGCCCTTGGGACAGAGCAGTACTTC.